This TCR beta chain was sequenced for a study of T cells after yellow fever vaccination. Study-level findings and limits: Across the CD4 and CD8 compartments, a small share of clonotypes was present in both.

With V trimmed by 5 bases and J by 4 bases, 9 bases remained unmatched. The V gene's germline CDR1 is SGHVS and CDR2 FQNEAQ. This CDR3 contains 15 residues. Each CDR3 protein is one row after TCRdb ran MiXCR on the 5' RACE reads. The data show about 14,000 distinct CDR3 sequences, 7.3% seen once. In its sample, this clonotype is medium-sized. The receptor comes from a man aged 18-30 years who received the YFV17D yellow fever vaccine. The material sequenced was PBMCs, either bulk or a sorted T-cell subset (CD4+, CD8+, memory, or dextramer-sorted; not recorded which), taken on the day of the yellow fever booster vaccination. The V and J genes are TRBV7-8 and TRBJ2-3; 7 nucleotides match TRBD2. This chain's CDR3 is CASSARRDYSDTQYF. As DNA, the CDR3 is TGTGCCAGCAGCGCCCGCCGGGACTACTCAGATACGCAGTATTTT. Full variable domain (outside the CDR3, taken from reference TRBV7-8 and TRBJ2-3): GAGVSQSPRYKVAKRGQDVALRCDPISGHVSLFWYQQALGQGPEFLTYFQNEAQLDKSGLPSDRFFAERPEGSVSTLKIQRTQQEDSAVYLCASSARRDYSDTQYFGPGTRLTVL.